The rows below give T cell receptor beta chains drawn from one sample of a study of blood T cell repertoires in COVID-19. Profiled with immunoSEQ multiplex PCR; TCRdb holds only in-frame clones, not every one. This sample carries 250,000 to 300,000 clones, 85% to 90% of them seen once, and the ten largest clones take over 9%. The sample comprised peripheral blood. The receptors were gathered from a woman aged 30 to 39 with COVID-19, enrolled during active disease. The CDR3 runs from the conserved cysteine through the conserved F or W. A D gene is named only where the DNA matches it firmly. A clone size is listed for some rows: how often the clone was seen (once, few, many), or a class if it is expanded.

d_call: .
j_call: TRBJ2-7
v_call: TRBV6-5
clone_size: .
cdr3_aa: CASRTPRGSYEQYF
cdr3_nt: TGTGCCAGCAGGACGCCTCGGGGCTCCTACGAGCAGTACTTC

d_call: .
j_call: TRBJ2-5
v_call: TRBV6-5
clone_size: .
cdr3_aa: CASSPTGRETQYF
cdr3_nt: TGTGCCAGCAGTCCGACAGGGAGGGAGACCCAGTACTTC

d_call: .
j_call: TRBJ2-1
v_call: TRBV30
clone_size: .
cdr3_aa: CAWNAAGGSYNEQFF
cdr3_nt: TGTGCCTGGAATGCGGCCGGGGGCTCCTACAATGAGCAGTTCTTC

d_call: .
j_call: TRBJ2-5
v_call: TRBV19
clone_size: .
cdr3_aa: CASSMGREGTQYF
cdr3_nt: TGTGCCAGTAGTATGGGCCGAGAAGGGACCCAGTACTTC

d_call: .
j_call: TRBJ1-4
v_call: TRBV6-5
clone_size: .
cdr3_aa: CASSYSPTGINEKLFF
cdr3_nt: TGTGCCAGCAGTTACTCCCCTACAGGGATTAATGAAAAACTGTTTTTT

d_call: .
j_call: TRBJ1-5
v_call: TRBV18
clone_size: .
cdr3_aa: CASSPGEQPQHF
cdr3_nt: TGTGCCAGCTCACCAGGGGAGCAGCCCCAGCATTTT

d_call: .
j_call: TRBJ2-7
v_call: TRBV11-2
clone_size: .
cdr3_aa: CASSLGHGQGWYEQYF
cdr3_nt: TGTGCCAGCAGCTTAGGTCATGGTCAGGGGTGGTATGAGCAGTACTTC

d_call: .
j_call: TRBJ1-6
v_call: TRBV2
clone_size: .
cdr3_aa: CASTGRGTYNSPLHF
cdr3_nt: TGTGCCAGCACAGGCAGGGGAACCTATAATTCACCCCTCCACTTT

d_call: .
j_call: TRBJ1-4
v_call: TRBV28
clone_size: .
cdr3_aa: CASSFLTENEKLFF
cdr3_nt: TGTGCCAGCAGTTTCCTGACAGAAAATGAAAAACTGTTTTTT

d_call: .
j_call: TRBJ1-2
v_call: TRBV28
clone_size: once
cdr3_aa: CASSSDSIYGYTF
cdr3_nt: TGTGCCAGCAGCTCCGACAGCATCTATGGCTACACCTTC

d_call: .
j_call: TRBJ1-3
v_call: TRBV11-2
clone_size: .
cdr3_aa: CASSLGRSAGNTIYF
cdr3_nt: TGTGCCAGCAGCTTAGGTCGGTCTGCTGGAAACACCATATATTTT

d_call: .
j_call: TRBJ2-2
v_call: TRBV28
clone_size: once
cdr3_aa: CASLRQTNTGELFF
cdr3_nt: TGTGCCAGCCTCAGGCAGACGAACACCGGGGAGCTGTTTTTT

d_call: TRBD2
j_call: TRBJ2-3
v_call: TRBV5-1
clone_size: once
cdr3_aa: CASRFSGVTQYF
cdr3_nt: TGCGCCAGCAGGTTTAGCGGGGTTACGCAGTATTTT

d_call: TRBD2
j_call: TRBJ2-1
v_call: TRBV11-2
clone_size: .
cdr3_aa: CASSLSGGRDNEQFF
cdr3_nt: TGTGCCAGCAGCTTATCGGGGGGTCGGGACAATGAGCAGTTCTTC

d_call: .
j_call: TRBJ1-2
v_call: TRBV4-1
clone_size: .
cdr3_aa: CASSQDGTSDGYTF
cdr3_nt: TGCGCCAGCAGCCAAGACGGGACATCCGATGGCTACACCTTC

d_call: .
j_call: TRBJ1-1
v_call: TRBV25-1
clone_size: few
cdr3_aa: CASSELAGLGTEAFF
cdr3_nt: TGTGCCAGCAGTGAATTGGCAGGGCTGGGGACTGAAGCTTTCTTT

d_call: TRBD2
j_call: TRBJ2-3
v_call: TRBV5-8
clone_size: once
cdr3_aa: CASSPGTSQVDTQYF
cdr3_nt: TGTGCCAGCAGCCCCGGGACTAGTCAGGTAGATACGCAGTATTTT

d_call: .
j_call: TRBJ1-1
v_call: TRBV21-1
clone_size: .
cdr3_aa: CASRTTGGGVNTEAFF
cdr3_nt: TGTGCCAGCAGGACGACAGGGGGCGGAGTGAACACTGAAGCTTTCTTT

d_call: .
j_call: TRBJ2-7
v_call: TRBV6-5
clone_size: few
cdr3_aa: CASSYGGASYEQYF
cdr3_nt: TGTGCCAGCAGTTACGGGGGGGCTTCCTACGAGCAGTACTTC

d_call: TRBD2
j_call: TRBJ2-1
v_call: TRBV2
clone_size: .
cdr3_aa: CASSRLAFYNEQFF
cdr3_nt: TGTGCCAGCAGTCGACTAGCGTTCTACAATGAGCAGTTCTTC

d_call: .
j_call: TRBJ1-2
v_call: TRBV5-6
clone_size: .
cdr3_aa: CASSLTSGGGYTF
cdr3_nt: TGTGCCAGCAGCCTAACGTCTGGGGGCGGCTACACCTTC

d_call: .
j_call: TRBJ1-3
v_call: TRBV11-3
clone_size: .
cdr3_aa: CASSLPTGSSGNTIYF
cdr3_nt: TGTGCCAGCAGCCTGCCAACAGGGAGCTCTGGAAACACCATATATTTT

d_call: .
j_call: TRBJ2-1
v_call: TRBV28
clone_size: .
cdr3_aa: CASSLAEVYNEQFF
cdr3_nt: TGTGCCAGCAGTTTAGCGGAAGTTTACAATGAGCAGTTCTTC

d_call: .
j_call: TRBJ1-1
v_call: TRBV10-3
clone_size: .
cdr3_aa: CAISEVGVTEAFF
cdr3_nt: TGTGCCATCAGTGAGGTAGGAGTTACTGAAGCTTTCTTT

d_call: .
j_call: TRBJ2-5
v_call: TRBV5-4
clone_size: once
cdr3_aa: CASSRNQETQYF
cdr3_nt: TGTGCCAGCAGCCGCAATCAGGAGACCCAGTACTTC

d_call: .
j_call: TRBJ1-5
v_call: TRBV29-1
clone_size: .
cdr3_aa: CSVEEGGRGQPQHF
cdr3_nt: TGCAGCGTTGAAGAGGGTGGTCGGGGTCAGCCCCAGCATTTT

d_call: .
j_call: TRBJ2-3
v_call: TRBV6-6
clone_size: .
cdr3_aa: CASSYSSRGSGDTQYF
cdr3_nt: TGTGCCAGCAGTTACTCCTCAAGGGGGAGCGGAGATACGCAGTATTTT